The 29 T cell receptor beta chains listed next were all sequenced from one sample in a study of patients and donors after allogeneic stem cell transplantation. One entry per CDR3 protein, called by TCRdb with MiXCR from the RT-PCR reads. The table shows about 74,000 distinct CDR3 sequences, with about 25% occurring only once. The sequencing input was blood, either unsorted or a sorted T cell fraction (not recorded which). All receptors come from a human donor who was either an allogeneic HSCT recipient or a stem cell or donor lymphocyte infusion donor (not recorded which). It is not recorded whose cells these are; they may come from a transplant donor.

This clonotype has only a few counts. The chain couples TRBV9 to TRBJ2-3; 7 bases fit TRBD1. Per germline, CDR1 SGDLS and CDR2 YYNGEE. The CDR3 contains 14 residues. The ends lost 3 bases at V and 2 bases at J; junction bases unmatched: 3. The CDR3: CASSARGSTDTQYF. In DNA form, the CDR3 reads TGTGCCAGCAGCGCCAGGGGGTCCACAGATACGCAGTATTTT.

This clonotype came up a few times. CDR3 in amino acids: CASSHTVRGRTNYGYTF. CDR3 DNA: TGCGCCAGCAGCCACACAGTCAGGGGGCGTACTAACTATGGCTACACCTTC. The chain couples TRBV4-1 to TRBJ1-2; 8 bases are a match to TRBD1. The CDR3 extends over 17 amino acids. V lost 3 bases to trimming and J lost 0 bases; unmatched junction nucleotides: 9. Per germline, CDR1 MGHRA and CDR2 YSYEKL.

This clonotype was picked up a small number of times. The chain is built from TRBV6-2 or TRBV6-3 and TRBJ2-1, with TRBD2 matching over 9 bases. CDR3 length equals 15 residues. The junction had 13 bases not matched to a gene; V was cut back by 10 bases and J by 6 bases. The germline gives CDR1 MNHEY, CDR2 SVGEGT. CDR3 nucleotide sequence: TGTGCCACAGGCCCGGGGACTAGCTTCTTCAATGAGCAGTTCTTC. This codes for CATGPGTSFFNEQFF.

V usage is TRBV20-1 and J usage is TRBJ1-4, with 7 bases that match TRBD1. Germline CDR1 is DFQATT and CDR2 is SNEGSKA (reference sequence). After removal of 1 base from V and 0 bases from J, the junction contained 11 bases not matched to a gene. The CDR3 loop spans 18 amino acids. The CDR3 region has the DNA TGCAGTGCTAGAGCGGGGACAGAAATAATTGCAACTAATGAAAAACTGTTTTTT. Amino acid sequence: CSARAGTEIIATNEKLFF.

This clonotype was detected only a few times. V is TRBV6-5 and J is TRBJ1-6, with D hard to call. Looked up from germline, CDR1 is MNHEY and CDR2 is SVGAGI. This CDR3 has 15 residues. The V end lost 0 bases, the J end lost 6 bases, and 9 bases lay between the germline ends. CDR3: CASSYSVQPNSPLHF. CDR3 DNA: TGTGCCAGCAGTTACTCTGTGCAGCCTAATTCACCCCTCCACTTT.

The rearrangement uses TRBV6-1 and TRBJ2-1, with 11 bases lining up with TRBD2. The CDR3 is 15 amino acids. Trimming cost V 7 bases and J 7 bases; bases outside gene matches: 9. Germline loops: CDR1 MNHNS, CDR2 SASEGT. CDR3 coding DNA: TGTGCCAGCAAGCTAGCGGGGGGTATAAGAAATGAGCAGTTCTTC. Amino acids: CASKLAGGIRNEQFF.

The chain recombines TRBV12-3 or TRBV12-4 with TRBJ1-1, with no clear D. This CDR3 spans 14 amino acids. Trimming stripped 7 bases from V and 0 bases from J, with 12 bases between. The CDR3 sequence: CASTRSIMNTEAFF. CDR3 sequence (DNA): TGTGCCAGCACACGGAGTATTATGAACACTGAAGCTTTCTTT.

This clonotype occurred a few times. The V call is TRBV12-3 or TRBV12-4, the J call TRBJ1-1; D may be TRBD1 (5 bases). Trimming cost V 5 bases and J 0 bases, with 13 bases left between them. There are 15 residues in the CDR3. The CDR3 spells CASSGPGPLNTEAFF. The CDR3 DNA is TGTGCCAGCAGTGGACCGGGACCCTTGAACACTGAAGCTTTCTTT.

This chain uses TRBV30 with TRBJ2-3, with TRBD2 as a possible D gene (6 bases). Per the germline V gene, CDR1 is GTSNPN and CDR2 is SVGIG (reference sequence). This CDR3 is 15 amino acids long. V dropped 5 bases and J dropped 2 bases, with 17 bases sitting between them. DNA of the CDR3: TGTGCCTGGGCAACTAGCTCCTGGGCCACAGATACGCAGTATTTT. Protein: CAWATSSWATDTQYF.

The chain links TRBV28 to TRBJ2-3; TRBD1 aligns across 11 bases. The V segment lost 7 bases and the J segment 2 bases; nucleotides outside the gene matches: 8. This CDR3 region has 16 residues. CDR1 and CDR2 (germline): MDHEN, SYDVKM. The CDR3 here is CASTSGQGVDTDTQYF. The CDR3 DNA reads TGTGCCAGCACCTCGGGACAGGGGGTTGACACAGATACGCAGTATTTT.

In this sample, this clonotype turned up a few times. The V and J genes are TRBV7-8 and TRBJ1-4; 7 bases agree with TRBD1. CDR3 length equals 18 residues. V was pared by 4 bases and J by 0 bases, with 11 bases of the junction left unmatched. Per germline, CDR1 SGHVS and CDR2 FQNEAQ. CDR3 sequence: CASSSPGQPIATNEKLFF. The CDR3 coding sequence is TGTGCCAGCAGCTCTCCGGGACAGCCAATTGCAACTAATGAAAAACTGTTTTTT.

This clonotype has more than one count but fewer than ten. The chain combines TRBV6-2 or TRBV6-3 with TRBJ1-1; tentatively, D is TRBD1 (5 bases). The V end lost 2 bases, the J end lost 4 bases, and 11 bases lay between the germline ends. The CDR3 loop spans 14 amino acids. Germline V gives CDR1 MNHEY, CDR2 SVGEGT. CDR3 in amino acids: CASSYQQVFTEAFF. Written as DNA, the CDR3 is TGTGCCAGCAGTTACCAACAGGTGTTCACTGAAGCTTTCTTT.

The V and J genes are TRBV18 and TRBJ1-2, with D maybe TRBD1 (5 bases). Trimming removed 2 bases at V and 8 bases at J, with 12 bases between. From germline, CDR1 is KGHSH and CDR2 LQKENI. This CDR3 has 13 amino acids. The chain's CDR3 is CASSPGASEGYTF. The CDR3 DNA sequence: TGTGCCAGCTCACCAGGGGCAAGTGAGGGCTACACCTTC.

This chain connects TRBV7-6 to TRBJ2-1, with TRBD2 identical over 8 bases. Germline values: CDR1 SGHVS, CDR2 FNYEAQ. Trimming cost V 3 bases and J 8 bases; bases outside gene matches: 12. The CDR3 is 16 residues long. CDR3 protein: CASSLWAGGVTYEQFF. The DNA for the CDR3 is TGTGCCAGCAGCTTGTGGGCGGGGGGCGTCACCTATGAGCAGTTCTTC.

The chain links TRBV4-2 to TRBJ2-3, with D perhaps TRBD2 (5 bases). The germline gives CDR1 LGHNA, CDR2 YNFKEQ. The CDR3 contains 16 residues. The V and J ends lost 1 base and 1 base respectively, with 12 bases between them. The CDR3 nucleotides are TGTGCCAGCAGCCAAGCCGCCCAAGCGGGCACAGATACGCAGTATTTT. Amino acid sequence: CASSQAAQAGTDTQYF.

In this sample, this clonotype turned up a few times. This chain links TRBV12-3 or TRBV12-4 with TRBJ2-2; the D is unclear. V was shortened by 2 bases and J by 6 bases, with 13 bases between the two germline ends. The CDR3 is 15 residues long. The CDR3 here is CASSLSASSAGELFF. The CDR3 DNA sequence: TGTGCCAGCAGTTTATCGGCCAGCTCGGCCGGGGAGCTGTTTTTT.

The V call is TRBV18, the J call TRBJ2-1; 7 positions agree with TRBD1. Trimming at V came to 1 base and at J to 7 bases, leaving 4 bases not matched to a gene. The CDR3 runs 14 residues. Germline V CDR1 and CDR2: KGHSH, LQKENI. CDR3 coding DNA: TGTGCCAGCTCACCACAGGGGGCGTCGAATGAGCAGTTCTTC. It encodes CASSPQGASNEQFF.

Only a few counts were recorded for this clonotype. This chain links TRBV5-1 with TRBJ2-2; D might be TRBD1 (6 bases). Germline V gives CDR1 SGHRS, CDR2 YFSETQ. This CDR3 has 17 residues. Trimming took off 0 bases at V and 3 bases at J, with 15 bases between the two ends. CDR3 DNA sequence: TGCGCCAGCAGCTTGGGAATAGCAGGGGCTGACACCGGGGAGCTGTTTTTT. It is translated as CASSLGIAGADTGELFF.

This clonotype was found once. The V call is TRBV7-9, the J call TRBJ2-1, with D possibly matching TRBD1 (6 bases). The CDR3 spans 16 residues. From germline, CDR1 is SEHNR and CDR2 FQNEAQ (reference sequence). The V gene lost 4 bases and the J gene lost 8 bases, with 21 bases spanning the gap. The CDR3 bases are TGTGCCAGCAGCTCTCAGCAGGGGCCGGTTAGGGATGAGCAGTTCTTC. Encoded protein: CASSSQQGPVRDEQFF.

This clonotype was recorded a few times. The CDR3 DNA reads as TGTGCCAGCAGCGCTGACAGGGACCAGCCCCAGCATTTT. Protein product: CASSADRDQPQHF. The chain carries TRBV7-2 and TRBJ1-5, with TRBD1 matching 7 bases. The CDR3 is 13 residues long. The germline V gene encodes CDR1 SGHTA and CDR2 FQGNSA. V lost 5 bases to trimming and J lost 7 bases; unmatched junction nucleotides: 5.

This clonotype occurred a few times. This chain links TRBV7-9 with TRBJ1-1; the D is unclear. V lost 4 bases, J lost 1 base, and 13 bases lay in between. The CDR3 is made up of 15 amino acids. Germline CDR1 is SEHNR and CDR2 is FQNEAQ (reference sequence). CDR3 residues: CASSSPRLGNTEAFF. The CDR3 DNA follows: TGTGCCAGCAGCTCCCCCAGGTTGGGGAACACTGAAGCTTTCTTT.

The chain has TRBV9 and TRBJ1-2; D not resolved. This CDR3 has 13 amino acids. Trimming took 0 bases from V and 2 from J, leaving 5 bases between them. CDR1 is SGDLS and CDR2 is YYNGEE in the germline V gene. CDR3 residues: CASSVDGNYGYTF. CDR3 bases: TGTGCCAGCAGCGTAGACGGGAACTATGGCTACACCTTC. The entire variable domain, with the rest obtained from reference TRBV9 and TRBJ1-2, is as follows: DSGVTQTPKHLITATGQRVTLRCSPRSGDLSVYWYQQSLDQGLQFLIQYYNGEERAKGNILERFSAQQFPDLHSELNLSSLELGDSALYFCASSVDGNYGYTFGSGTRLTVV.

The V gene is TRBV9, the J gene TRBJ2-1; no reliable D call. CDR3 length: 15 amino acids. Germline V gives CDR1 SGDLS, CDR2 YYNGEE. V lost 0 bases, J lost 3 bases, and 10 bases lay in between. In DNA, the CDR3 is TGTGCCAGCAGCGTAGATGACGGTCTCTACAATGAGCAGTTCTTC. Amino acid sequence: CASSVDDGLYNEQFF.

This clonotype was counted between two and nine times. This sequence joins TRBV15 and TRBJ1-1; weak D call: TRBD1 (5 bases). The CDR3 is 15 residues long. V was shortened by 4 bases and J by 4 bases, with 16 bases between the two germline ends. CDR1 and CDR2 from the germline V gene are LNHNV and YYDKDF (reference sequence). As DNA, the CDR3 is TGTGCCACCAGCAACAGGATGAGCCTTGCCACTGAAGCTTTCTTT. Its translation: CATSNRMSLATEAFF.

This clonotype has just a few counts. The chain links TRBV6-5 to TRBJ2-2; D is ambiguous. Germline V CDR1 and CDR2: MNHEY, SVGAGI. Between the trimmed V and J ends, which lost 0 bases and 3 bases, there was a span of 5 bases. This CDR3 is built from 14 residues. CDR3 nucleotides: TGTGCCAGCAGTTACTCGGGTTACACCGGGGAGCTGTTTTTT. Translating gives CASSYSGYTGELFF.

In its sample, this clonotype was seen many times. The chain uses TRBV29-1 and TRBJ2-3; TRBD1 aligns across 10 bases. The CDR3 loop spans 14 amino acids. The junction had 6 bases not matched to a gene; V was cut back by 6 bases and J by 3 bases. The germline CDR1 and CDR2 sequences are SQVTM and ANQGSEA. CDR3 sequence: CSVGDRGPTDTQYF. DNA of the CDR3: TGCAGCGTAGGGGACAGGGGCCCTACAGATACGCAGTATTTT.

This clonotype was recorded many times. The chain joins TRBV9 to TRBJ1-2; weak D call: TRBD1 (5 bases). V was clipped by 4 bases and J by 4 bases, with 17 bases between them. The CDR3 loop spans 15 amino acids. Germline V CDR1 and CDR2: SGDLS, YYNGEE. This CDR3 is CASSPLGAGSYGYTF. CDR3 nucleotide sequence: TGTGCCAGCAGCCCCCTCGGGGCAGGGTCCTATGGCTACACCTTC.

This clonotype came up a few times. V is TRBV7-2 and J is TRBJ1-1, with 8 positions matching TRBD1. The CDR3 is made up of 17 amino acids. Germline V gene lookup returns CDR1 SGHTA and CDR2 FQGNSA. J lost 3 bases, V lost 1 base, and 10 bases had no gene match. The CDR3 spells CASSLGSSGGLDTEAFF. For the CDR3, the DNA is TGTGCCAGCAGCTTAGGGTCGTCAGGGGGCTTGGACACTGAAGCTTTCTTT.

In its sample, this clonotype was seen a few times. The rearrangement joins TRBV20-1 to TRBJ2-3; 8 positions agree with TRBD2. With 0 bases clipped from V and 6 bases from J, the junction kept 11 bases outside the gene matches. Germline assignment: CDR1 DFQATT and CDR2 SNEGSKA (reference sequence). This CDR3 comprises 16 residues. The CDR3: CSARDLAGGPLDTQYF. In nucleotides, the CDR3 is TGCAGTGCTAGAGATTTGGCGGGGGGCCCGTTGGATACGCAGTATTTT.